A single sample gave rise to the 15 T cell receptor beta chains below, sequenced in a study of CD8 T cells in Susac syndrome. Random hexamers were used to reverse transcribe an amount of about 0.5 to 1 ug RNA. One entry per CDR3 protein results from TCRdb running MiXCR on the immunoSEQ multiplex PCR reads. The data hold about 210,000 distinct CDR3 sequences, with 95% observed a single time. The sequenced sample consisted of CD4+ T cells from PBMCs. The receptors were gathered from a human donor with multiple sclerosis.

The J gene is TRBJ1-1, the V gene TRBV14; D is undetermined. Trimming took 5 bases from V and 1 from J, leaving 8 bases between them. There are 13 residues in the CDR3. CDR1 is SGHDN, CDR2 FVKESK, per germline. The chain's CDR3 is CASSSSGNTEAFF. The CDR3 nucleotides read TGTGCCAGCAGCTCCTCCGGGAACACTGAAGCTTTCTTT.

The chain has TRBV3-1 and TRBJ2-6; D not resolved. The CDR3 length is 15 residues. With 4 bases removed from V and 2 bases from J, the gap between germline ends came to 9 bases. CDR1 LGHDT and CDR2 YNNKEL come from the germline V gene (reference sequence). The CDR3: CASSPSTTGANVLTF. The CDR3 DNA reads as TGTGCCAGCAGCCCCTCCACGACTGGGGCCAACGTCCTGACTTTC.

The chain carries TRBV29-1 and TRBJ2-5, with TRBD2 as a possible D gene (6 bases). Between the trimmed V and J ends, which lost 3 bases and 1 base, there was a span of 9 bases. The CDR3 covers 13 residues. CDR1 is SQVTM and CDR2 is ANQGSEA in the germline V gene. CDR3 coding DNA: TGCAGCGTTGATTGGGGGGTCCAAGAGACCCAGTACTTC. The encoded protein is CSVDWGVQETQYF.

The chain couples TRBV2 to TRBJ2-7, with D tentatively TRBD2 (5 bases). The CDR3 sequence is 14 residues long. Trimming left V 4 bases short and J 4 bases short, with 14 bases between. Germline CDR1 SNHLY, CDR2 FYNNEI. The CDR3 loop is CASSVLVTRYEQYF. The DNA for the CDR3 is TGTGCCAGCAGTGTCTTGGTTACTAGGTACGAGCAGTACTTC.

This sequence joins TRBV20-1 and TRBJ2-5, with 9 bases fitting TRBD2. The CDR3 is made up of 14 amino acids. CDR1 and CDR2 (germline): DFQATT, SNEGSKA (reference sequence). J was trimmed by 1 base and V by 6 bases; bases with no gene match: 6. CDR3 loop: CSARTTSGQETQYF. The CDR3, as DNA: TGCAGTGCCAGAACGACTAGCGGCCAAGAGACCCAGTACTTC.

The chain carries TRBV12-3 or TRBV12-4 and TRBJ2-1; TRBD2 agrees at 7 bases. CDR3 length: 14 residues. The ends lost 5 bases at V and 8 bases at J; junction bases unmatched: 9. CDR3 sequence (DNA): TGTGCCAGCAGTCCCGATCGACTAGCCCATGAGCAGTTCTTC. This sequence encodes CASSPDRLAHEQFF.

The CDR3 nucleotides are TGTGCCAGCAATCAGAACACCGGGGAGCTGTTTTTT. This codes for CASNQNTGELFF. The chain joins TRBV12-3 or TRBV12-4 to TRBJ2-2; no clear D. Trimming left V 7 bases short and J 1 base short, with 4 bases between. The CDR3 length is 12 residues.

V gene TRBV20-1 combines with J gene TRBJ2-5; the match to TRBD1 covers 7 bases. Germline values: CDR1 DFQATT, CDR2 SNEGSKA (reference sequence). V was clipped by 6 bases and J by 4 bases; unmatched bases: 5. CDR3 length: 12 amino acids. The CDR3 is CSARTGGETQYF. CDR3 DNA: TGCAGTGCCAGGACAGGAGGAGAGACCCAGTACTTC.

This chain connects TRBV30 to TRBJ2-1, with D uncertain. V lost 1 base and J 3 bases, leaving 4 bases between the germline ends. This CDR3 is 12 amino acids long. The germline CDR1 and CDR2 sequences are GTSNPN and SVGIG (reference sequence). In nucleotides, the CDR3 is TGTGCCTGGAGTGACAGCTACAATGAGCAGTTCTTC. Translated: CAWSDSYNEQFF.

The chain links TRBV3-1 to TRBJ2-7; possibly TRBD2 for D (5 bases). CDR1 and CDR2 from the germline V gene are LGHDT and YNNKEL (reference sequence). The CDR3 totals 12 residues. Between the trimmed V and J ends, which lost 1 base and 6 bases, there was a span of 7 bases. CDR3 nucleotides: TGTGCCAGCAGCCAAGGAGGGAGCGAGCAGTACTTC. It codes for CASSQGGSEQYF.

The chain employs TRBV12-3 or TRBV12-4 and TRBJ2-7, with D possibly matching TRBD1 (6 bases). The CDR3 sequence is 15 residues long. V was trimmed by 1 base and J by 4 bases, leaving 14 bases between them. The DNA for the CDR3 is TGTGCCAGCAGTTTAGGCAGGGGCCAGGCTTACGAGCAGTACTTC. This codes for CASSLGRGQAYEQYF.

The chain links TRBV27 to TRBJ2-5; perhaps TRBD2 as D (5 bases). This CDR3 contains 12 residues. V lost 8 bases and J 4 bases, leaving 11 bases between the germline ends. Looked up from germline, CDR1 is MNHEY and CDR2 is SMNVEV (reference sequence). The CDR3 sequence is CASGVSGETQYF. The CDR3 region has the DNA TGTGCCAGCGGTGTGAGCGGAGAGACCCAGTACTTC.

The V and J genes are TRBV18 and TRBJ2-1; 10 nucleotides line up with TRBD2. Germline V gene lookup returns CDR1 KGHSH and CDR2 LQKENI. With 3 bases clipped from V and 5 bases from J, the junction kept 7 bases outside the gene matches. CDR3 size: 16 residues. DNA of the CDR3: TGTGCCAGCTCACCTCTTAGCGGGGGGCACCACAATGAGCAGTTCTTC. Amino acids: CASSPLSGGHHNEQFF.

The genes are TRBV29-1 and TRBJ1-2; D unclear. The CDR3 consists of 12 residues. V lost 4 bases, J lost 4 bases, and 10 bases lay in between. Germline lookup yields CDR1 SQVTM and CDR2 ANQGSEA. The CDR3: CSVGGSSYGYTF. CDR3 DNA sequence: TGCAGCGTTGGAGGCAGTAGCTATGGCTACACCTTC.

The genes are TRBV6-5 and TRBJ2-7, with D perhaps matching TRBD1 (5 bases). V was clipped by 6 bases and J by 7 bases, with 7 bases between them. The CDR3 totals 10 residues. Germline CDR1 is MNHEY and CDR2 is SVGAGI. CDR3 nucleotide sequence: TGTGCCAGCAGAAGGGGTGAGCAGTACTTC. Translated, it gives CASRRGEQYF.